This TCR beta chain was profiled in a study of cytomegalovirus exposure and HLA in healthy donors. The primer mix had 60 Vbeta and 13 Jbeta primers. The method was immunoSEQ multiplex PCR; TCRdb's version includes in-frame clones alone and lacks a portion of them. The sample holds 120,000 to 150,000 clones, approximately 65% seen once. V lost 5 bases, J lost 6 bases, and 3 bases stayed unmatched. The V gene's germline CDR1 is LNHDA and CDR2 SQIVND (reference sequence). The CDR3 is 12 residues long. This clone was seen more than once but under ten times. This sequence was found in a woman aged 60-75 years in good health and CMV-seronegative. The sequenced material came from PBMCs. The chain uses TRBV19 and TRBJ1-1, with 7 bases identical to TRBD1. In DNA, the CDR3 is TGTGCCAGTAGTCGACAGGGCTCTGAAGCTTTCTTT. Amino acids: CASSRQGSEAFF. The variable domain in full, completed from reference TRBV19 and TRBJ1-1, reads DGGITQSPKYLFRKEGQNVTLSCEQNLNHDAMYWYRQDPGQGLRLIYYSQIVNDFQKGDIAEGYSVSREKKESFPLTVTSAQKNPTAFYLCASSRQGSEAFFGQGTRLTVV.